The present T cell receptor (beta chain) was sequenced within a study of T cells in Graves' hyperthyroidism and ophthalmopathy. In germline, CDR1 is SGHTA, CDR2 FQGTGA. The CDR3 runs to 15 residues. Unmatched junction bases numbered 5, after V lost 2 bases and J lost 4 bases. General study results and limits: A model of 13 V-J features distinguished ophthalmopathy from stable hyperthyroidism. Also found in blood were most expanded thyroid clonotypes above 0.001.

This clonotype was observed a handful of times. Antigen specificity is unknown. It was RNA transcripts that yielded the amplified TCR beta CDR3 regions. TCR CDR3 regions were first amplified by RT-PCR with HTBI primers. Each CDR3 protein gets one entry after TCRdb re-called the multiplex PCR reads with MiXCR. This table holds over 300,000 distinct CDR3 sequences, roughly 14% found once. The TCR was taken from a woman in her fifties or sixties with Graves' hyperthyroidism. V usage is TRBV7-3 and J usage is TRBJ2-1, with 7 nucleotides matching TRBD2. The sample consisted of blood. The CDR3 here is CASSLSGLDYNEQFF. The CDR3 coding sequence is TGTGCCAGCAGCTTATCAGGACTAGATTACAATGAGCAGTTCTTC.